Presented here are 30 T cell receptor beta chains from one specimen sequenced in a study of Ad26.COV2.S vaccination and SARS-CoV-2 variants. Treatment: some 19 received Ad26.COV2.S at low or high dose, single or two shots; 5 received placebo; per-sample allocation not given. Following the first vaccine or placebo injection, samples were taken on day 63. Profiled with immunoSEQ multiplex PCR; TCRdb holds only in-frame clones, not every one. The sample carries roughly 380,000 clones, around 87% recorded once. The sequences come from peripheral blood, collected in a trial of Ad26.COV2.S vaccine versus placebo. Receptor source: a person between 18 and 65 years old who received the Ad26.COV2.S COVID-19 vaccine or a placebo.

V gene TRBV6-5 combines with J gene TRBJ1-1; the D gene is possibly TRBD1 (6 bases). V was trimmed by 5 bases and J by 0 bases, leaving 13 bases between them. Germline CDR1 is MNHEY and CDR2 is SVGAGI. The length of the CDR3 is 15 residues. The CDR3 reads CASSPHRDLNTEAFF. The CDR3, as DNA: TGTGCCAGCAGTCCCCACAGGGATCTGAACACTGAAGCTTTCTTT.

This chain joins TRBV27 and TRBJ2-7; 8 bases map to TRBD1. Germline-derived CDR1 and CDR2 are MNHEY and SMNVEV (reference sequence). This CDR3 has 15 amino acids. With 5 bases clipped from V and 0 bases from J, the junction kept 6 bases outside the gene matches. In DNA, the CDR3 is TGTGCCAGCAGTGCGGACAGGGCGAGCTCCTACGAGCAGTACTTC. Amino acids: CASSADRASSYEQYF.

The CDR3 coding sequence is TGTGCCAGCAGGGGGGCTGCAGATACGCAGTATTTT. Translating it yields CASRGAADTQYF. This chain connects TRBV19 to TRBJ2-3, with a possible D match to TRBD1 (7 bases). Germline V lookup: CDR1 LNHDA, CDR2 SQIVND (reference sequence). Deletions cut 9 bases from V and 4 bases from J, with 11 bases between. The CDR3 is 12 residues long.

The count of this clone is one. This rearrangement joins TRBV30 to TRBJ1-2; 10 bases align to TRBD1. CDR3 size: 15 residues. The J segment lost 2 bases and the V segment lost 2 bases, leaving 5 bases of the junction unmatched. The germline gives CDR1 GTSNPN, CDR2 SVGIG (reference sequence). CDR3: CAWSTPGQGNYGYTF. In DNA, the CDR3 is TGTGCCTGGAGTACCCCGGGACAGGGGAACTATGGCTACACCTTC. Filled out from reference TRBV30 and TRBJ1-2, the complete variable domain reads SQTIHQWPATLVQPVGSPLSLECTVEGTSNPNLYWYRQAAGRGLQLLFYSVGIGQISSEVPQNLSASRPQDRQFILSSKKLLLSDSGFYLCAWSTPGQGNYGYTFGSGTRLTVV.

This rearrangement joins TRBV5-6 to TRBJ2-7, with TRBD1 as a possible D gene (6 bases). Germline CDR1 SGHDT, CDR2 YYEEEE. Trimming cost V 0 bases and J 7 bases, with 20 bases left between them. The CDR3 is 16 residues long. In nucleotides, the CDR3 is TGTGCCAGCAGCTTGGGGGGGCGGCAGGGTGACAGAGAGCAGTACTTC. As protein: CASSLGGRQGDREQYF.

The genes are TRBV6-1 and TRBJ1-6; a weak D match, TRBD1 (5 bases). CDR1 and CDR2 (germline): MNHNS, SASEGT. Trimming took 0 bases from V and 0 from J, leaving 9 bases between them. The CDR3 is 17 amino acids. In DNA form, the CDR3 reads TGTGCCAGCAGTGAAGCGGTGGGGGGCTCCTATAATTCACCCCTCCACTTT. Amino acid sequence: CASSEAVGGSYNSPLHF.

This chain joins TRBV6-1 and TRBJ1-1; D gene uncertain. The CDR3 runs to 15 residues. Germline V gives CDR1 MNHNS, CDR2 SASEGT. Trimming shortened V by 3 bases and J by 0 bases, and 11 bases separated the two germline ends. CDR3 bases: TGTGCCAGCAGTGAGTTTTACAGAATGAACACTGAAGCTTTCTTT. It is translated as CASSEFYRMNTEAFF.

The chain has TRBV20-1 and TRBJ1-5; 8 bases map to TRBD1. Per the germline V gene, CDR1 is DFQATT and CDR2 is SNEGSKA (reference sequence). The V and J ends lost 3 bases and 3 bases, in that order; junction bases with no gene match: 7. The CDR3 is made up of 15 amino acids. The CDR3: CSASDRGRVNQPQHF. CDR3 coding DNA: TGCAGTGCTAGTGACAGGGGACGAGTCAATCAGCCCCAGCATTTT.

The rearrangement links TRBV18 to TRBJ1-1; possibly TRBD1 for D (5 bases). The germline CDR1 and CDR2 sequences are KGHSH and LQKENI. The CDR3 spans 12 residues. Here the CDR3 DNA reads TGTTCCGGGGGAGGGTCGAACACTGAAGCTTTCTTT. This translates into CSGGGSNTEAFF.

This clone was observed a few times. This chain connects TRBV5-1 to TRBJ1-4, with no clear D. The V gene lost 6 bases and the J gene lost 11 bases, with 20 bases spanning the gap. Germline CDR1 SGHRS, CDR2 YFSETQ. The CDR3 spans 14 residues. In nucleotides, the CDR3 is TGCGCCAGCACCCTGGGCCGGGAGGGTGGGAAACTGTTTTTT. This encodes CASTLGREGGKLFF.

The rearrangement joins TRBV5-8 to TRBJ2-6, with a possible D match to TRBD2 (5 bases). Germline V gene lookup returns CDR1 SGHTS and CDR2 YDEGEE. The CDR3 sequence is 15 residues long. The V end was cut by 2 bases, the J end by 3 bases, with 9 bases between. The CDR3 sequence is CASSFYGGGANVLTF. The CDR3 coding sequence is TGTGCCAGCAGCTTCTACGGAGGTGGGGCCAACGTCCTGACTTTC.

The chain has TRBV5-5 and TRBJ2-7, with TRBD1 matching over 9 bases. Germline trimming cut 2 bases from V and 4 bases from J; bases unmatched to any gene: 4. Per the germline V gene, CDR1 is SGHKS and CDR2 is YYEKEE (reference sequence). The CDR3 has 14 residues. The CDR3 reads CASSFLGQGYEQYF. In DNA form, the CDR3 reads TGTGCCAGCAGCTTCCTAGGACAGGGGTACGAGCAGTACTTC.

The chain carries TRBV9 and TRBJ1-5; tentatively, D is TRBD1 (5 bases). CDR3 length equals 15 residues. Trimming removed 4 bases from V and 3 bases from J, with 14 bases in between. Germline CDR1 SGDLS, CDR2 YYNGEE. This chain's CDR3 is CASSYTGTPNQPQHF. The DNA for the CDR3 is TGTGCCAGCAGCTATACCGGGACTCCCAATCAGCCCCAGCATTTT.

The CDR3 DNA follows: TGTGCCAGCAGCTTAGAAGGGGAAGACAATGAGCAGTTCTTC. It yields the protein CASSLEGEDNEQFF. The chain employs TRBV7-9 and TRBJ2-1; maybe TRBD1 (5 bases). Germline assignment: CDR1 SEHNR and CDR2 FQNEAQ (reference sequence). The V and J ends lost 1 base and 5 bases respectively, with 9 bases between them. The CDR3 runs to 14 residues.

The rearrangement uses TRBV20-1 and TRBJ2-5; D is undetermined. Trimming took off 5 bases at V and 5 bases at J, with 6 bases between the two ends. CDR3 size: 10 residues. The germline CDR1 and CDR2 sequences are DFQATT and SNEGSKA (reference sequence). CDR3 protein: CSAQTETQYF. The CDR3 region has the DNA TGCAGTGCTCAGACGGAGACCCAGTACTTC.

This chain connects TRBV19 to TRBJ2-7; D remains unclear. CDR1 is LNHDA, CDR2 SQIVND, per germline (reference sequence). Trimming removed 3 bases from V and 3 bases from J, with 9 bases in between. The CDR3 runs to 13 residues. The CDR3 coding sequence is TGTGCCAGTAGTATGCCACCTCGCTACGAGCAGTACTTC. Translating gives CASSMPPRYEQYF.

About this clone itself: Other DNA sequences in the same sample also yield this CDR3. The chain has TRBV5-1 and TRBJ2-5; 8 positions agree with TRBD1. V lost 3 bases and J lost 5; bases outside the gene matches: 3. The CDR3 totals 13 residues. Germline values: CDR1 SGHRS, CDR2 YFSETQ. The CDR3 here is CASSSGGGETQYF. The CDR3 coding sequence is TGCGCCAGCAGCTCAGGGGGCGGGGAGACCCAGTACTTC.

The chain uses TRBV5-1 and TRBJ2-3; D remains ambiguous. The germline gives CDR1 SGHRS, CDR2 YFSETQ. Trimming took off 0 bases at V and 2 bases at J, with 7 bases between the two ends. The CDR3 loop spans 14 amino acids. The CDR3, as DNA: TGCGCCAGCAGCTTGGATCTCATCACAGATACGCAGTATTTT. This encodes CASSLDLITDTQYF.

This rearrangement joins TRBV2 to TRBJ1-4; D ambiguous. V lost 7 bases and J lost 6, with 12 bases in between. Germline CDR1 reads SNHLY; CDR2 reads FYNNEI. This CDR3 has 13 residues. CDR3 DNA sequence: TGTGCCAGCAACCCCGCGTTAGATGAAAAACTGTTTTTT. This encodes CASNPALDEKLFF.

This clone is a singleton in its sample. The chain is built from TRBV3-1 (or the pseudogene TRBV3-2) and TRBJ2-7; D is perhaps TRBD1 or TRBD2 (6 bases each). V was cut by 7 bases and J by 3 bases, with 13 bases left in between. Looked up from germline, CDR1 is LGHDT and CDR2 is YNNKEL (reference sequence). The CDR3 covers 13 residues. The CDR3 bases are TGTGCCAGCACGCGGGGACAAAACTACGAGCAGTACTTC. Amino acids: CASTRGQNYEQYF.

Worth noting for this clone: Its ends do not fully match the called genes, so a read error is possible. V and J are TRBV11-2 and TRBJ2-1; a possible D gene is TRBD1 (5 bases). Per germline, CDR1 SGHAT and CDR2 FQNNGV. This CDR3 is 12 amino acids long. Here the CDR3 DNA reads TGTGCCAGCAGCTTAGATTTCCAGGGTACGGTCTTC. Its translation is CASSLDFQGTVF.

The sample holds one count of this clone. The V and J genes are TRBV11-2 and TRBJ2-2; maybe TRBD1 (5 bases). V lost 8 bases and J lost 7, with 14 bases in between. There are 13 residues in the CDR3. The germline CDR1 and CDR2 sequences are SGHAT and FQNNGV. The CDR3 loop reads CASGSTVGGELFF. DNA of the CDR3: TGTGCCAGCGGCTCGACAGTGGGCGGGGAGCTGTTTTTT.

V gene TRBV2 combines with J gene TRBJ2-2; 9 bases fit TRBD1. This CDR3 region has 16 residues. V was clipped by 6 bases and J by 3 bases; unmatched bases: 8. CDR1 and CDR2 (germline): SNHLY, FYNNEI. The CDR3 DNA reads TGTGCCAGCAGACCGCGACAGGGGGTGGACACCGGGGAGCTGTTTTTT. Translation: CASRPRQGVDTGELFF.

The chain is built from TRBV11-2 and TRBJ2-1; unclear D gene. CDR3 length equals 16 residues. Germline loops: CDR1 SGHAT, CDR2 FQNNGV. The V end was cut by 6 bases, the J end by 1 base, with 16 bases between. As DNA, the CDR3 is TGTGCCAGCAGACAGACAAAGCTGGGGTCCTACAATGAGCAGTTCTTC. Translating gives CASRQTKLGSYNEQFF.

CDR3: CASSSRTGPSNSPLHF. For the CDR3, the DNA is TGTGCCAGCAGCTCCCGGACAGGTCCTAGTAATTCACCCCTCCACTTT. This rearrangement joins TRBV9 to TRBJ1-6; TRBD1 aligns across 7 bases. This CDR3 region has 16 residues. From germline, CDR1 is SGDLS and CDR2 YYNGEE. V was clipped by 4 bases and J by 6 bases; unmatched bases: 10.

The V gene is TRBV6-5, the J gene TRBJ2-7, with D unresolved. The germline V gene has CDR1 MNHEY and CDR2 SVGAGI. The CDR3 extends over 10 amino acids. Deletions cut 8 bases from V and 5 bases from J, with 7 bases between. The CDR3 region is CASSRDEQYF. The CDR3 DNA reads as TGTGCCAGCTCCCGGGACGAGCAGTACTTC.

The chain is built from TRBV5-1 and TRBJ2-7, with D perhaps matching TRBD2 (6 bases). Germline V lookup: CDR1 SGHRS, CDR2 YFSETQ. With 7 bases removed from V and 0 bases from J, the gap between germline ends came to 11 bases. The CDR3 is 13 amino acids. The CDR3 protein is CASGDLSSYEQYF. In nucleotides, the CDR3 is TGCGCCAGCGGGGACTTGAGCTCCTACGAGCAGTACTTC.

The chain's CDR3 is CASRSSGASTDTQYF. CDR3 DNA sequence: TGTGCCAGCAGATCAAGCGGGGCGAGCACAGATACGCAGTATTTT. V is TRBV27 and J is TRBJ2-3, with 7 bases fitting TRBD2. The trim removed 6 bases at V and 0 bases at J, leaving 6 bases unmatched. This CDR3 is built from 15 residues. The V gene's germline CDR1 is MNHEY and CDR2 SMNVEV (reference sequence).

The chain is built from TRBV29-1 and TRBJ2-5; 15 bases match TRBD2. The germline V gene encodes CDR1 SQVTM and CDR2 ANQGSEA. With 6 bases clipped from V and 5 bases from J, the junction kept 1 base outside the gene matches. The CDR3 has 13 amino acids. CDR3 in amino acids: CSVGTSGGETQYF. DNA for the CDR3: TGCAGCGTGGGGACTAGCGGGGGGGAGACCCAGTACTTC.

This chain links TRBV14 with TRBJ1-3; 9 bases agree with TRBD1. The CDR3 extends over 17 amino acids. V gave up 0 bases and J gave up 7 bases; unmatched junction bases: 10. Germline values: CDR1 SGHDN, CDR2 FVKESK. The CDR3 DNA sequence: TGTGCCAGCAGCCAAGATAACAGGGGGCGAATTCCGAACACCATATATTTT. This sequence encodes CASSQDNRGRIPNTIYF.